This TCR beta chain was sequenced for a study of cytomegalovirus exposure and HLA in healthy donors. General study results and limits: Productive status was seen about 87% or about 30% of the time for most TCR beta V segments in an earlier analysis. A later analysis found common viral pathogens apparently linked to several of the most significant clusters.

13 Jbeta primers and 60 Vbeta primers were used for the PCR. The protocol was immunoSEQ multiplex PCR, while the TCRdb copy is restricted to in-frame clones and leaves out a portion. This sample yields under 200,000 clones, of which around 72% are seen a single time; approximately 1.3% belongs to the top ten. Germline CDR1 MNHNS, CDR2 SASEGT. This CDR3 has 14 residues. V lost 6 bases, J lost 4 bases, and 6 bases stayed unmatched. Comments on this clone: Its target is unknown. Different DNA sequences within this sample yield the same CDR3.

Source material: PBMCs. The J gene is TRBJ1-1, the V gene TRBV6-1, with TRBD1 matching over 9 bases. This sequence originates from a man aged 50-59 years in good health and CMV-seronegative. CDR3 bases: TGTGCCAGCAGCAGGGACAGGGATTCCACTGAAGCTTTCTTT. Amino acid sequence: CASSRDRDSTEAFF.